These 20 T cell receptor beta chains were sequenced from one sample in a study of T cell responses to AZD1222 COVID-19 vaccine. Measured with immunoSEQ multiplex PCR; TCRdb has only the in-frame clones, and not every one. Of 150,000 to 180,000 clones listed, over 75% were seen once; the top ten hold 1.8%. Sequencing used peripheral blood, obtained on day 0 of AZD1222 vaccination. The source of these receptors is an adult in good health.

The chain links TRBV19 to TRBJ1-5; no definite D call. From germline, CDR1 is LNHDA and CDR2 SQIVND (reference sequence). V was clipped by 7 bases and J by 0 bases, with 19 bases between them. CDR3 length equals 17 residues. In nucleotides, the CDR3 is TGTGCCAGTATCGCCCGGTCGGGTTTTGGTAGCAATCAGCCCCAGCATTTT. This sequence encodes CASIARSGFGSNQPQHF.

The chain combines TRBV3-1 (or the pseudogene TRBV3-2) with TRBJ2-7; D is possibly TRBD1 or TRBD2 (6 bases each). Germline V CDR1 and CDR2: LGHDT, YNNKEL (reference sequence). The CDR3 is 14 residues long. Trimming removed 4 bases at V and 7 bases at J, with 17 bases between. The CDR3 region has the DNA TGTGCCAGCAGCCTAAAGAAGCGGAGGGGGGAGCAGTACTTC. As protein: CASSLKKRRGEQYF.

The rearrangement uses TRBV4-3 and TRBJ2-1; D is ambiguous. The V and J ends lost 0 bases and 4 bases respectively, with 10 bases between them. This CDR3 spans 15 amino acids. Germline values: CDR1 LGHNA, CDR2 YSLEER. CDR3 region: CASSQDQAVYNEQFF. In nucleotides, the CDR3 is TGCGCCAGCAGCCAAGATCAGGCAGTTTACAATGAGCAGTTCTTC.

The chain couples TRBV12-3 or TRBV12-4 to TRBJ2-7; 8 positions match TRBD1. With 6 bases clipped from V and 6 bases from J, the junction kept 4 bases outside the gene matches. The CDR3 runs to 12 residues. This CDR3 reads CASSYDRGEQYF. CDR3 DNA: TGTGCCAGCAGCTACGACAGGGGCGAGCAGTACTTC.

This sequence joins TRBV28 and TRBJ2-1, with D maybe TRBD2 (6 bases). The CDR3 has 15 amino acids. V shed 3 bases and J shed 6 bases, with 15 bases lying between them. In germline, CDR1 is MDHEN, CDR2 SYDVKM. For the CDR3, the DNA is TGTGCCAGCAGTTTGGAGGGAGTTAGCGGCAATGAGCAGTTCTTC. This translates into CASSLEGVSGNEQFF.

V usage is TRBV20-1 and J usage is TRBJ1-5, with D possibly TRBD1 on 6 matching bases. V gave up 3 bases and J gave up 4 bases, with 16 bases separating them. The CDR3 is made up of 15 amino acids. Germline CDR1 is DFQATT and CDR2 is SNEGSKA (reference sequence). The DNA for the CDR3 is TGCAGTGCTAGTCCCCGGGACATCCGGAATCAGCCCCAGCATTTT. Its translation is CSASPRDIRNQPQHF.

The chain uses TRBV28 and TRBJ1-4; a weak D match, TRBD1 (6 bases). From germline, CDR1 is MDHEN and CDR2 SYDVKM. V was pared by 10 bases and J by 0 bases, with 9 bases between. The CDR3 is 13 amino acids. The CDR3 spells CATRGTTNEKLFF. In nucleotides, the CDR3 is TGTGCCACAAGGGGGACAACTAATGAAAAACTGTTTTTT.

The chain joins TRBV19 to TRBJ2-2; D is ambiguous. V was shortened by 7 bases and J by 2 bases, with 14 bases between the two germline ends. CDR1 is LNHDA and CDR2 is SQIVND in the germline V gene (reference sequence). This CDR3 is built from 15 residues. The DNA of the CDR3 is TGTGCCAGTACCGTATCGACATACAACACCGGGGAGCTGTTTTTT. Protein product: CASTVSTYNTGELFF.

The genes are TRBV6-5 and TRBJ2-2; maybe TRBD1 (6 bases). Germline values: CDR1 MNHEY, CDR2 SVGAGI. There are 14 residues in the CDR3. With 8 bases removed from V and 7 bases from J, the gap between germline ends came to 17 bases. CDR3 sequence (DNA): TGTGCCAGCTCTCGAAAGGGGGATGGCGGGGAGCTGTTTTTT. Its translation is CASSRKGDGGELFF.

The chain is built from TRBV5-4 and TRBJ2-7; possibly TRBD1 or TRBD2 for D (5 bases each). V lost 1 base to trimming and J lost 2 bases, with 16 bases between them. The CDR3 totals 16 residues. Looked up from germline, CDR1 is SGHNT and CDR2 is YYREEE (reference sequence). The CDR3 DNA follows: TGTGCCAGCAGCTTGAAAGGTGTGGGGGAAACCTACGAGCAGTACTTC. Protein product: CASSLKGVGETYEQYF. Full variable domain (missing parts from reference TRBV5-4 and TRBJ2-7): ETGVTQSPTHLIKTRGQQVTLRCSSQSGHNTVSWYQQALGQGPQFIFQYYREEENGRGNFPPRFSGLQFPNYSSELNVNALELDDSALYLCASSLKGVGETYEQYFGPGTRLTVT.

The rearrangement uses TRBV20-1 and TRBJ1-1, with D hard to call. This CDR3 has 13 residues. Germline CDR1 is DFQATT and CDR2 is SNEGSKA (reference sequence). V lost 3 bases, J lost 4 bases, and 12 bases lay in between. The CDR3: CSASETGPTEAFF. The CDR3, as DNA: TGCAGTGCTAGTGAGACGGGTCCCACTGAAGCTTTCTTT.

The chain has TRBV7-2 and TRBJ2-3; no definite D call. The CDR3 has 12 amino acids. In germline, CDR1 is SGHTA, CDR2 FQGNSA. V was pared by 3 bases and J by 6 bases, with 7 bases between. The CDR3: CASSFRSDTQYF. In nucleotides, the CDR3 is TGTGCCAGCAGCTTTCGGTCCGATACGCAGTATTTT.

The genes are TRBV19 and TRBJ2-7; D is unresolved. The CDR3 consists of 15 residues. Between the trimmed V and J ends, which lost 3 bases and 0 bases, there was a span of 12 bases. Germline CDR1 reads LNHDA; CDR2 reads SQIVND (reference sequence). CDR3 DNA: TGTGCCAGTAGTATTCGGTACGCGAGCTCCTACGAGCAGTACTTC. This codes for CASSIRYASSYEQYF. The variable domain in full, with the rest retrieved from reference TRBV19 and TRBJ2-7, is DGGITQSPKYLFRKEGQNVTLSCEQNLNHDAMYWYRQDPGQGLRLIYYSQIVNDFQKGDIAEGYSVSREKKESFPLTVTSAQKNPTAFYLCASSIRYASSYEQYFGPGTRLTVT.

The rearrangement links TRBV7-9 to TRBJ2-1; TRBD2 aligns across 10 bases. V dropped 5 bases and J dropped 9; count of bases not matched to a gene: 7. The CDR3 has 14 residues. CDR1 SEHNR and CDR2 FQNEAQ come from the germline V gene (reference sequence). In DNA form, the CDR3 reads TGTGCCAGCAGCGCCCTAGCGGGAGATCGTGAGCAGTTCTTC. It codes for CASSALAGDREQFF.

This clone occurred a few times. The rearrangement joins TRBV18 to TRBJ1-2; D uncertain. V lost 1 base and J 5 bases, leaving 8 bases between the germline ends. The CDR3 has 13 residues. The germline V gene has CDR1 KGHSH and CDR2 LQKENI. Here the CDR3 DNA reads TGTGCCAGCTCACCACTTGTAGGGTATGGCTACACCTTC. This sequence encodes CASSPLVGYGYTF.

The chain uses TRBV6-2 or TRBV6-3 and TRBJ2-1; maybe TRBD2 (6 bases). The germline V gene encodes CDR1 MNHEY and CDR2 SVGEGT. Trimming pared 6 bases from V and 8 bases from J, leaving 14 bases between. This CDR3 contains 13 residues. The CDR3 coding sequence is TGTGCCAGCAGCCGGGACTTTGGGGATGAGCAGTTCTTC. Its protein product is CASSRDFGDEQFF.

The chain uses TRBV28 and TRBJ2-5; the D is unclear. The CDR3 sequence is 15 residues long. V dropped 4 bases and J dropped 0 bases, with 12 bases sitting between them. CDR1 is MDHEN and CDR2 is SYDVKM in the germline V gene. CDR3 region: CASSSPAQHQETQYF. DNA for the CDR3: TGTGCCAGCAGTTCCCCCGCCCAACACCAAGAGACCCAGTACTTC.

On this clone: This may be a read error: a much more frequent sequence differs by one nucleotide. The rearrangement uses TRBV14 and TRBJ1-1, with D tentatively TRBD1 (6 bases). This CDR3 spans 12 amino acids. Germline V lookup: CDR1 SGHDN, CDR2 FVKESK. CDR3 protein: CAGSPGGPEAFF. The CDR3 DNA is TGTGCCGGCAGCCCCGGGGGCCCTGAAGCTTTCTTT.

The chain recombines TRBV27 with TRBJ2-3, with 10 bases lining up with TRBD2. The junction had 1 base not matched to a gene; V was cut back by 3 bases and J by 4 bases. The germline gives CDR1 MNHEY, CDR2 SMNVEV (reference sequence). This CDR3 contains 14 residues. CDR3 DNA: TGTGCCAGCAGTTTCAGCGGGAGGGCAGATACGCAGTATTTT. It is translated as CASSFSGRADTQYF.

The V gene is TRBV29-1, the J gene TRBJ1-2; no definite D call. V dropped 0 bases and J dropped 5 bases, with 22 bases sitting between them. CDR3 size: 17 residues. Germline V gene sequence: CDR1 SQVTM, CDR2 ANQGSEA. The DNA for the CDR3 is TGCAGCGTTGAAGAAGGACGGCGGTTCGGGTCTTTTTATGGCTACACCTTC. Its protein is CSVEEGRRFGSFYGYTF. Combining the CDR3 with reference TRBV29-1 and TRBJ1-2 gives the whole variable domain SAVISQKPSRDICQRGTSLTIQCQVDSQVTMMFWYRQQPGQSLTLIATANQGSEATYESGFVIDKFPISRPNLTFSTLTVSNMSPEDSSIYLCSVEEGRRFGSFYGYTFGSGTRLTVV.